The rows below give T cell receptor beta chains drawn from one sample of a study of cytomegalovirus exposure and HLA in healthy donors. Sequencing used immunoSEQ multiplex PCR; TCRdb keeps in-frame clones, though not all of them. This repertoire shows 150,000 to 200,000 clones, around 85% found once; its top ten account for over 2%. Sample: PBMCs. These receptors came from a man aged 25-45 years in good health and CMV-seropositive. CDR3s include the opening cysteine and the closing phenylalanine or tryptophan. A D gene is named only where the DNA matches it firmly. Expanded clones are given a class, and other clones once, few, many or no size at all.

CDR3 protein: CASSLAQVAHGNTIYF
CDR3 DNA: TGTGCCAGCAGCTTAGCACAGGTTGCACATGGAAACACCATATATTTT
clone size: -
D gene: -
V gene: TRBV7-9
J gene: TRBJ1-3

CDR3 protein: CASSDGPAGGSDIQYF
CDR3 DNA: TGTGCCAGCAGTGACGGGCCCGCGGGGGGTTCGGACATTCAGTACTTC
clone size: -
D gene: TRBD2
V gene: TRBV6-4
J gene: TRBJ2-4

CDR3 protein: CARSLEDRGAFF
CDR3 DNA: TGTGCCAGAAGCTTGGAGGACCGGGGAGCTTTCTTT
clone size: few
D gene: -
V gene: TRBV5-3
J gene: TRBJ1-1

CDR3 protein: CASSSQIDTEAFF
CDR3 DNA: TGTGCCAGCAGCTCCCAGATTGACACTGAAGCTTTCTTT
clone size: -
D gene: -
V gene: TRBV11-3
J gene: TRBJ1-1

CDR3 protein: CASSVGGTDTQYF
CDR3 DNA: TGTGCCAGCAGCGTGGGGGGTACAGATACGCAGTATTTT
clone size: -
D gene: -
V gene: TRBV9
J gene: TRBJ2-3

CDR3 protein: CASSYPIGGQGTEAFF
CDR3 DNA: TGTGCCAGCAGTTATCCCATTGGGGGACAGGGGACTGAAGCTTTCTTT
clone size: -
D gene: TRBD1
V gene: TRBV6-6
J gene: TRBJ1-1

CDR3 protein: CASSFNPGNIQYF
CDR3 DNA: TGTGCCAGCAGTTTTAATCCGGGGAACATTCAGTACTTC
clone size: -
D gene: -
V gene: TRBV27
J gene: TRBJ2-4

CDR3 protein: CASSYEWGGIYNEQFF
CDR3 DNA: TGTGCCAGCAGTTACGAGTGGGGGGGTATTTACAATGAGCAGTTCTTC
clone size: -
D gene: TRBD2
V gene: TRBV6-5
J gene: TRBJ2-1

CDR3 protein: CASSLAPGHYYEQYF
CDR3 DNA: TGTGCCAGCAGCCTTGCGCCGGGACATTACTACGAGCAGTACTTC
clone size: -
D gene: -
V gene: TRBV7-2
J gene: TRBJ2-7

CDR3 protein: CASSQDDGINGGYTF
CDR3 DNA: TGTGCCAGCAGCCAAGATGACGGGATAAACGGTGGCTACACCTTC
clone size: -
D gene: -
V gene: TRBV4-2
J gene: TRBJ1-2

CDR3 protein: CASATGTGPYEQYF
CDR3 DNA: TGTGCCAGCGCTACAGGGACAGGGCCCTACGAGCAGTACTTC
clone size: -
D gene: TRBD1
V gene: TRBV13
J gene: TRBJ2-7

CDR3 protein: CASSPHRASETQYF
CDR3 DNA: TGTGCCAGCAGCCCACACAGGGCCTCAGAGACCCAGTACTTC
clone size: -
D gene: -
V gene: TRBV6-5
J gene: TRBJ2-5

CDR3 protein: CASSPRDAYSYEQYF
CDR3 DNA: TGTGCCAGCAGCCCGCGGGACGCCTACTCCTACGAGCAGTACTTC
clone size: -
D gene: -
V gene: TRBV7-9
J gene: TRBJ2-7

CDR3 protein: CASSYSAATNEKLFF
CDR3 DNA: TGTGCCAGCAGTTACTCGGCTGCAACTAATGAAAAACTGTTTTTT
clone size: -
D gene: -
V gene: TRBV6-6
J gene: TRBJ1-4

CDR3 protein: CATSRDVAGETWNEQFF
CDR3 DNA: TGTGCCACCAGCAGAGATGTGGCGGGCGAGACATGGAATGAGCAGTTCTTC
clone size: -
D gene: -
V gene: TRBV15
J gene: TRBJ2-1

CDR3 protein: CATSRELDSTGNTIYF
CDR3 DNA: TGTGCCACCAGCAGAGAGCTCGACAGTACTGGAAACACCATATATTTT
clone size: -
D gene: -
V gene: TRBV15
J gene: TRBJ1-3

CDR3 protein: CASSDLLQGTQETQYF
CDR3 DNA: TGTGCCAGCAGCGACTTGCTGCAGGGTACGCAGGAGACCCAGTACTTC
clone size: -
D gene: -
V gene: TRBV7-9
J gene: TRBJ2-5

CDR3 protein: CASSLLDGPTYEQYF
CDR3 DNA: TGTGCCAGCAGCTTACTCGATGGGCCGACCTACGAGCAGTACTTC
clone size: -
D gene: -
V gene: TRBV7-8
J gene: TRBJ2-7

CDR3 protein: CASSFRGPNTGELFF
CDR3 DNA: TGTGCTAGCAGTTTTAGGGGGCCCAACACCGGGGAGCTGTTTTTT
clone size: -
D gene: TRBD1
V gene: TRBV7-7
J gene: TRBJ2-2

CDR3 protein: CASSPEGGGLYEQYF
CDR3 DNA: TGTGCCAGCAGCCCCGAGGGAGGGGGTCTATACGAGCAGTACTTC
clone size: -
D gene: -
V gene: TRBV6-5
J gene: TRBJ2-7

CDR3 protein: CASRLGRFTYNEQFF
CDR3 DNA: TGTGCCAGCAGACTAGGACGGTTTACTTACAATGAGCAGTTCTTC
clone size: -
D gene: -
V gene: TRBV7-8
J gene: TRBJ2-1

CDR3 protein: CASSLKETQYF
CDR3 DNA: TGTGCCAGCAGCCTTAAAGAGACCCAGTACTTC
clone size: -
D gene: -
V gene: TRBV14
J gene: TRBJ2-5

CDR3 protein: CASSLLAGGLPYEQYF
CDR3 DNA: TGTGCCAGCAGTTTGCTAGCGGGGGGGCTCCCCTACGAGCAGTACTTC
clone size: -
D gene: TRBD2
V gene: TRBV6-5
J gene: TRBJ2-7

CDR3 protein: CASSVAGVKYNEQFF
CDR3 DNA: TGTGCCAGCAGCGTAGCGGGGGTGAAATACAATGAGCAGTTCTTC
clone size: -
D gene: -
V gene: TRBV9
J gene: TRBJ2-1

CDR3 protein: CASGFGRRVTEAFF
CDR3 DNA: TGTGCTAGTGGTTTCGGGAGAAGGGTCACTGAAGCTTTCTTT
clone size: few
D gene: -
V gene: TRBV12-5
J gene: TRBJ1-1

CDR3 protein: CSVLARDEQYF
CDR3 DNA: TGCAGCGTTTTAGCACGTGACGAGCAGTACTTC
clone size: once
D gene: -
V gene: TRBV29-1
J gene: TRBJ2-7

CDR3 protein: CSVEEPRAPRGWVF
CDR3 DNA: TGCAGCGTTGAAGAACCCCGTGCCCCGCGGGGGTGGGTCTTC
clone size: once
D gene: TRBD2
V gene: TRBV29-1
J gene: TRBJ2-1